The 21 T cell receptor beta chains below were found in one sample sequenced in a study of blood T cell repertoires in COVID-19. Assay: immunoSEQ multiplex PCR; the TCRdb copy retains only in-frame clones and omits some. The sample carries 40,000 to 45,000 clones, about nine tenths recorded once. Sequenced: peripheral blood. These receptors all stem from a man between 45 and 60 years old with active COVID-19.

This clone showed up just once. The chain couples TRBV5-1 to TRBJ1-4; TRBD1 is a possible D gene (6 bases). CDR3 size: 15 residues. Trimming stripped 1 base from V and 8 bases from J, with 15 bases between. Germline CDR1 is SGHRS and CDR2 is YFSETQ. The chain's CDR3 is CASSLSGTPEEKLFF. In DNA, the CDR3 is TGCGCCAGCAGCTTGTCCGGGACACCTGAGGAAAAACTGTTTTTT. Supplemented by reference TRBV5-1 and TRBJ1-4, the full variable domain reads KAGVTQTPRYLIKTRGQQVTLSCSPISGHRSVSWYQQTPGQGLQFLFEYFSETQRNKGNFPGRFSGRQFSNSRSEMNVSTLELGDSALYLCASSLSGTPEEKLFFGSGTQLSVL.

The chain joins TRBV5-4 to TRBJ1-2; D gene ambiguous. Per the germline V gene, CDR1 is SGHNT and CDR2 is YYREEE (reference sequence). The CDR3 extends over 14 amino acids. The V gene lost 3 bases and the J gene lost 3 bases, with 12 bases spanning the gap. This CDR3 is CASSSAEGHYGYTF. The CDR3 bases are TGTGCCAGCAGCTCGGCTGAGGGTCACTATGGCTACACCTTC.

The V call is TRBV12-3 or TRBV12-4, the J call TRBJ2-7; a possible D gene is TRBD1 (6 bases). The CDR3 is 12 residues long. V lost 6 bases to trimming and J lost 6 bases, with 12 bases between them. In DNA, the CDR3 is TGTGCCAGCAGGCTAACAGGGTTCGAGCAGTACTTC. It codes for CASRLTGFEQYF.

The chain recombines TRBV19 with TRBJ1-5; no clear D. Germline V gene lookup returns CDR1 LNHDA and CDR2 SQIVND (reference sequence). V was clipped by 4 bases and J by 0 bases, with 10 bases between them. The CDR3 spans 15 residues. CDR3 coding DNA: TGTGCCAGTAGTACGGCGGGCTATAGCAATCAGCCCCAGCATTTT. Translation gives CASSTAGYSNQPQHF.

The CDR3 loop reads CAISERPGQNTDTQYF. DNA for the CDR3: TGTGCCATCAGTGAGCGACCGGGACAGAACACAGATACGCAGTATTTT. This chain uses TRBV10-3 with TRBJ2-3; 7 bases line up with TRBD1. Germline V gene sequence: CDR1 ENHRY, CDR2 SYGVKD. The CDR3 is made up of 16 amino acids. The junction had 7 bases not matched to a gene; V was cut back by 2 bases and J by 2 bases.

The chain links TRBV6-4 to TRBJ1-1, with D perhaps TRBD1 (5 bases). CDR1 is MRHNA and CDR2 is SNTAGT in the germline V gene. With 2 bases removed from V and 4 bases from J, the gap between germline ends came to 11 bases. The CDR3 is 14 residues long. CDR3 protein: CASSDEQGSTEAFF. CDR3 nucleotides: TGTGCCAGCAGTGACGAGCAGGGCAGCACTGAAGCTTTCTTT.

This chain uses TRBV6-5 with TRBJ1-2; 8 nucleotides match TRBD1. CDR1 is MNHEY and CDR2 is SVGAGI in the germline V gene. The CDR3 has 14 residues. With 6 bases clipped from V and 6 bases from J, the junction kept 9 bases outside the gene matches. This CDR3 reads CASRKGQGEDGYTF. The CDR3 nucleotides are TGTGCCAGCAGAAAAGGACAGGGCGAAGATGGCTACACCTTC.

The V and J genes are TRBV6-2 or TRBV6-3 and TRBJ1-5, with D uncertain. The CDR3 contains 14 residues. The germline CDR1 and CDR2 sequences are MNHEY and SVGEGT. V lost 4 bases to trimming and J lost 5 bases, with 12 bases between them. In nucleotides, the CDR3 is TGTGCCAGCAGTTCTATGACGGAGCATCAGCCCCAGCATTTT. It is translated as CASSSMTEHQPQHF.

The chain is built from TRBV3-1 (or the pseudogene TRBV3-2) and TRBJ2-2; weak D call: TRBD2 (5 bases). The ends were cut back, 0 bases at V and 6 bases at J, with 11 bases in the middle. The germline V gene encodes CDR1 LGHDT and CDR2 YNNKEL (reference sequence). The CDR3 totals 15 residues. CDR3 DNA: TGTGCCAGCAGCCAAGATTCGGGGTACTCCGGGGAGCTGTTTTTT. It is translated as CASSQDSGYSGELFF.

This clone was seen only once. J is TRBJ2-3 and V is TRBV24-1; a possible D gene is TRBD1 (6 bases). The germline V gene has CDR1 KGHDR and CDR2 SFDVKD. The length of the CDR3 is 12 residues. V lost 3 bases and J 11 bases, leaving 11 bases between the germline ends. The CDR3 DNA is TGTGCCACCAGTGATCGGGGACAAAGGCAGTATTTT. This encodes CATSDRGQRQYF.

This chain uses TRBV29-1 with TRBJ1-1; D perhaps matches TRBD1 (5 bases). Germline V lookup: CDR1 SQVTM, CDR2 ANQGSEA. The CDR3 length is 13 residues. Trimming left V 0 bases short and J 1 base short, with 6 bases between. CDR3 bases: TGCAGCGTTGAAGACGGGGGGAACACTGAAGCTTTCTTT. Translating gives CSVEDGGNTEAFF. Full variable domain (outside the CDR3, taken from reference TRBV29-1 and TRBJ1-1): SAVISQKPSRDICQRGTSLTIQCQVDSQVTMMFWYRQQPGQSLTLIATANQGSEATYESGFVIDKFPISRPNLTFSTLTVSNMSPEDSSIYLCSVEDGGNTEAFFGQGTRLTVV.

V is TRBV18 and J is TRBJ1-1; D unclear. CDR1 is KGHSH, CDR2 LQKENI, per germline. Trimming took 0 bases from V and 7 from J, leaving 12 bases between them. CDR3 length: 14 amino acids. CDR3 protein: CASSPPTGTGEAFF. The CDR3 coding sequence is TGTGCCAGCTCACCACCGACGGGAACGGGTGAAGCTTTCTTT.

V is TRBV19 and J is TRBJ1-1; 8 bases fit TRBD1. The junction had 7 bases not matched to a gene; V was cut back by 3 bases and J by 7 bases. The CDR3 consists of 14 residues. The germline CDR1 and CDR2 sequences are LNHDA and SQIVND (reference sequence). This chain's CDR3 is CASSITRGPYEAFF. The CDR3, as DNA: TGTGCCAGTAGTATCACCAGGGGGCCGTATGAAGCTTTCTTT.

The chain uses TRBV11-2 and TRBJ2-3; 12 positions match TRBD2. V lost 0 bases to trimming and J lost 0 bases; unmatched junction nucleotides: 10. This CDR3 contains 20 residues. The germline V gene encodes CDR1 SGHAT and CDR2 FQNNGV. In nucleotides, the CDR3 is TGTGCCAGCAGCTTAGAAGACCGACTAGCGGGAGCCTCTAGCACAGATACGCAGTATTTT. Its protein is CASSLEDRLAGASSTDTQYF.

The V and J genes are TRBV7-9 and TRBJ2-1; weak D call: TRBD1 (6 bases). Per germline, CDR1 SEHNR and CDR2 FQNEAQ (reference sequence). CDR3 length equals 17 residues. Trimming took off 5 bases at V and 6 bases at J, with 23 bases between the two ends. In nucleotides, the CDR3 is TGTGCCAGCAGCCTTCTCAAGGGGCAGGGGTTTGGCAATGAGCAGTTCTTC. It translates to CASSLLKGQGFGNEQFF.

The rearrangement links TRBV5-1 to TRBJ1-5, with 8 bases aligning to TRBD1. The germline CDR1 and CDR2 sequences are SGHRS and YFSETQ. The CDR3 is made up of 15 amino acids. V gave up 0 bases and J gave up 3 bases; unmatched junction bases: 2. The CDR3 loop reads CASSLGTGNNQPQHF. Written as DNA, the CDR3 is TGCGCCAGCAGCTTGGGGACAGGGAACAATCAGCCCCAGCATTTT.

The chain links TRBV18 to TRBJ1-2; TRBD1 agrees at 8 bases. Germline V lookup: CDR1 KGHSH, CDR2 LQKENI. This CDR3 is 15 amino acids long. The ends lost 4 bases at V and 7 bases at J; junction bases unmatched: 11. The CDR3 region has the DNA TGTGCCAGCTCACTTAAAACAGGGGGTGGCAGTGGCTACACCTTC. It translates to CASSLKTGGGSGYTF.

V is TRBV7-3 and J is TRBJ1-1; possible D gene TRBD1, 5 bases. V lost 2 bases and J lost 1, with 11 bases in between. CDR1 is SGHTA and CDR2 is FQGTGA in the germline V gene. The CDR3 consists of 15 residues. CDR3 sequence (DNA): TGTGCCAGCAGCTTATTCGGGCAGGGGAACACTGAAGCTTTCTTT. Translation gives CASSLFGQGNTEAFF.

The chain carries TRBV28 and TRBJ2-3, with D unclear. CDR3 length equals 13 residues. The germline CDR1 and CDR2 sequences are MDHEN and SYDVKM. The V end lost 4 bases, the J end lost 2 bases, and 7 bases lay between the germline ends. The CDR3 region has the DNA TGTGCCAGCAGTTCGAGACTCACAGATACGCAGTATTTT. Translation: CASSSRLTDTQYF.

The chain employs TRBV5-8 and TRBJ2-7, with TRBD1 matching over 7 bases. This CDR3 is 15 amino acids long. Losses at the gene ends were 0 bases for V and 3 bases for J; bases not matched to a gene: 6. Germline loops: CDR1 SGHTS, CDR2 YDEGEE. DNA of the CDR3: TGTGCCAGCAGCTTGGAATCCCGACAGGGCTACGAGCAGTACTTC. This sequence encodes CASSLESRQGYEQYF.

This chain joins TRBV2 and TRBJ2-5; TRBD2 agrees at 7 bases. V shed 10 bases and J 1 base; nucleotides not matched to a gene: 12. The CDR3 extends over 15 amino acids. Germline V gives CDR1 SNHLY, CDR2 FYNNEI. The CDR3: CATRRASGVQETQYF. Here the CDR3 DNA reads TGTGCCACACGCCGGGCTAGCGGAGTCCAAGAGACCCAGTACTTC.